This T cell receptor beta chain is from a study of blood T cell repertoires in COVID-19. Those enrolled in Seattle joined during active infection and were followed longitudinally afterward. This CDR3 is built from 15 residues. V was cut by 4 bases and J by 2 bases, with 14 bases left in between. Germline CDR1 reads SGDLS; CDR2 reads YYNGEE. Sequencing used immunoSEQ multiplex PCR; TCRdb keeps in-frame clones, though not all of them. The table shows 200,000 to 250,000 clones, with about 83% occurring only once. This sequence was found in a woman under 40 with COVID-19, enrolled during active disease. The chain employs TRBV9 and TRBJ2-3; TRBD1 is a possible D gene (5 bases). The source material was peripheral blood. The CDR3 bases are TGTGCCAGCAGCCTCGCAGGGTCCCTCACAGATACGCAGTATTTT. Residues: CASSLAGSLTDTQYF.